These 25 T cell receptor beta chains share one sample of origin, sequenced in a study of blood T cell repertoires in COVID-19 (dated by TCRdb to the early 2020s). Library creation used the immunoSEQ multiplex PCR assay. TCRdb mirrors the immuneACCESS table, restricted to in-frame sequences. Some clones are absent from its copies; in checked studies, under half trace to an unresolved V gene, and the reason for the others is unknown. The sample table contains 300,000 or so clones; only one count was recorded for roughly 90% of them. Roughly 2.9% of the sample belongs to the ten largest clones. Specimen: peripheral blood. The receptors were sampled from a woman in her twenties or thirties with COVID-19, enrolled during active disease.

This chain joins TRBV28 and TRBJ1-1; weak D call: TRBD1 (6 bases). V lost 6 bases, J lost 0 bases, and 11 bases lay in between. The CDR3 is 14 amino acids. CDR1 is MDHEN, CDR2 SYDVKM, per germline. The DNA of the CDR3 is TGTGCCAGCAGACCCGGGACACTGAACACTGAAGCTTTCTTT. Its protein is CASRPGTLNTEAFF.

The CDR3, as DNA: TGTGCCAGCAGTTACTCGGGGGGGTTGGCTCAGCCCCAGCATTTT. Its protein is CASSYSGGLAQPQHF. V usage is TRBV6-5 and J usage is TRBJ1-5; tentatively, D is TRBD1 (5 bases). Germline-derived CDR1 and CDR2 are MNHEY and SVGAGI. This CDR3 is built from 15 residues. V shed 0 bases and J shed 6 bases, with 12 bases lying between them.

CDR3 protein: CASSVAGDTDTQYF. For the CDR3, the DNA is TGTGCCAGCAGTGTGGCGGGAGACACAGATACGCAGTATTTT. This chain uses TRBV25-1 with TRBJ2-3; TRBD2 agrees at 7 bases. Germline CDR1 MGHDK, CDR2 SYGVNS. Trimming removed 4 bases from V and 2 bases from J; junction bases left unmatched: 3. The CDR3 length is 14 residues.

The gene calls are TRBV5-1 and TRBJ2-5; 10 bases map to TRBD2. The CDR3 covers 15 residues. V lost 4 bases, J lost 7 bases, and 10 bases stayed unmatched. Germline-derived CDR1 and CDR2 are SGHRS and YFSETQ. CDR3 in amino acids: CASSPELAGSGTQYF. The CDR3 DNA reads TGCGCCAGCAGCCCCGAACTAGCGGGATCGGGGACCCAGTACTTC.

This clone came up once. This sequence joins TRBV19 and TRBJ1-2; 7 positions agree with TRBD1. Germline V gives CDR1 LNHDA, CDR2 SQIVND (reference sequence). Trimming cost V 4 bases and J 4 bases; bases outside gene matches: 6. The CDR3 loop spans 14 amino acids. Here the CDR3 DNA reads TGTGCCAGTAGTACCCGGGACAGATCCTATGGCTACACCTTC. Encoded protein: CASSTRDRSYGYTF.

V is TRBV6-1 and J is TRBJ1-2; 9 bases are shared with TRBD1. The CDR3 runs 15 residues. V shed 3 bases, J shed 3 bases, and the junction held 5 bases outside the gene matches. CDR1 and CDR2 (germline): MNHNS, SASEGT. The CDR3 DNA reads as TGTGCCAGCAGTGAGGGACAGGGAGGTTACTATGGCTACACCTTC. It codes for CASSEGQGGYYGYTF.

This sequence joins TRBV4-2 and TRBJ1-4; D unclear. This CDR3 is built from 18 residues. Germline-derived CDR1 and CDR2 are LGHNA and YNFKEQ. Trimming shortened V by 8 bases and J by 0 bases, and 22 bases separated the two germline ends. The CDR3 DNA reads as TGTGCCAGCCGAGCTTACCTGGGGAGGGATGCAACTAATGAAAAACTGTTTTTT. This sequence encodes CASRAYLGRDATNEKLFF.

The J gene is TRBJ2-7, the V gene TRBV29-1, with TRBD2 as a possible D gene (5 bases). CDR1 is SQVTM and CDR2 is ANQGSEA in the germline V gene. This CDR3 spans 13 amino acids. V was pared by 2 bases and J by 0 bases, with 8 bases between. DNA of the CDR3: TGCAGCGTTGAATACGACTACTCCTACGAGCAGTACTTC. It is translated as CSVEYDYSYEQYF.

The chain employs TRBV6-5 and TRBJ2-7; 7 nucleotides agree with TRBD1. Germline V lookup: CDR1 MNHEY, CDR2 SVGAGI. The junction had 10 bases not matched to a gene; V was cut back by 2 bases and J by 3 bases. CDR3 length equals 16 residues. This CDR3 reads CASSYAGTADRYEQYF. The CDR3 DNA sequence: TGTGCCAGCAGTTACGCTGGGACAGCCGATCGCTACGAGCAGTACTTC.

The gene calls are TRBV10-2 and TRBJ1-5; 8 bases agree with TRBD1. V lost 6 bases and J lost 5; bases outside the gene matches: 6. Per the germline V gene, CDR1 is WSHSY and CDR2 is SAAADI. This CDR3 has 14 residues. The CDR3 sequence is CASSAGTGDQPQHF. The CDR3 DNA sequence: TGCGCCAGCAGCGCCGGGACAGGCGATCAGCCCCAGCATTTT.

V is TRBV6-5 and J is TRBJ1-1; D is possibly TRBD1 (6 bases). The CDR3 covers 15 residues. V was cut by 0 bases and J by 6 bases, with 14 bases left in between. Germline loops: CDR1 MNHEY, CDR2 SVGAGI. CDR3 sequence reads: CASSYSWADSSEAFF. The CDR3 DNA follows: TGTGCCAGCAGTTACTCGTGGGCGGACAGCTCTGAAGCTTTCTTT.

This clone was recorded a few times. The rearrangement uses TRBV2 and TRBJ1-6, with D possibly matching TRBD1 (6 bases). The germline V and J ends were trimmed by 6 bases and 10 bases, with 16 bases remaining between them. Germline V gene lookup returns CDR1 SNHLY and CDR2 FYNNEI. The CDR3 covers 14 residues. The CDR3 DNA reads TGTGCCAGCAGCGAGGGGGTACGATGGTCACCCCTCCACTTT. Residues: CASSEGVRWSPLHF.

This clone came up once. Written as DNA, the CDR3 is TGTGCCAGTAGATCCGGACTAGCGGAAGGCGAGCAGTACTTC. Its translation: CASRSGLAEGEQYF. The chain is built from TRBV19 and TRBJ2-7, with 10 bases fitting TRBD2. This CDR3 region has 14 residues. The germline V gene has CDR1 LNHDA and CDR2 SQIVND (reference sequence). Germline trimming cut 6 bases from V and 6 bases from J; bases unmatched to any gene: 8. Together with reference TRBV19 and TRBJ2-7, the CDR3 gives the full variable domain: DGGITQSPKYLFRKEGQNVTLSCEQNLNHDAMYWYRQDPGQGLRLIYYSQIVNDFQKGDIAEGYSVSREKKESFPLTVTSAQKNPTAFYLCASRSGLAEGEQYFGPGTRLTVT.

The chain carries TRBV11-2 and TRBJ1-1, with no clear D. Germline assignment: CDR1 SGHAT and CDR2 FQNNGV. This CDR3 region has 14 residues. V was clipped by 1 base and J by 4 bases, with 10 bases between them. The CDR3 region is CASSLARTGTEAFF. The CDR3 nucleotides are TGTGCCAGCAGCTTAGCCCGAACGGGCACTGAAGCTTTCTTT. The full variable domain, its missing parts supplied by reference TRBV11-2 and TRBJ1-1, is EAGVAQSPRYKIIEKRQSVAFWCNPISGHATLYWYQQILGQGPKLLIQFQNNGVVDDSQLPKDRFSAERLKGVDSTLKIQPAKLEDSAVYLCASSLARTGTEAFFGQGTRLTVV.

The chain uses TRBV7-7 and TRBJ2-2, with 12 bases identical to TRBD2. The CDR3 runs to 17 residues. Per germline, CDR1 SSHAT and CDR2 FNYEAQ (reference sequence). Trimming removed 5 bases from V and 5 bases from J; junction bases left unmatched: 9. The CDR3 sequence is CASSPRLAGGRTGELFF. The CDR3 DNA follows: TGTGCCAGCAGCCCCCGGCTAGCGGGAGGGCGGACCGGGGAGCTGTTTTTT.

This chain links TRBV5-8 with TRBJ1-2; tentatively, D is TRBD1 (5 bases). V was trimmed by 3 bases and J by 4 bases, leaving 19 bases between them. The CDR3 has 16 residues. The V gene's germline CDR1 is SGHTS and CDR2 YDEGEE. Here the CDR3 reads CASSWSSGHFSYGYTF. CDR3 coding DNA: TGTGCCAGCAGCTGGTCGTCAGGGCACTTCAGCTATGGCTACACCTTC.

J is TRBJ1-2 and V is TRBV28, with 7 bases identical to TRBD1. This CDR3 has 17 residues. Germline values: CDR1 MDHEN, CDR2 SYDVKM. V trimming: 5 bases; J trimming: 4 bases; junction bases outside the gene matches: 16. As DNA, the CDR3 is TGTGCCAGCAGTCCCGGGACAGCCTCTTATACCCTCTATGGCTACACCTTC. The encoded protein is CASSPGTASYTLYGYTF.

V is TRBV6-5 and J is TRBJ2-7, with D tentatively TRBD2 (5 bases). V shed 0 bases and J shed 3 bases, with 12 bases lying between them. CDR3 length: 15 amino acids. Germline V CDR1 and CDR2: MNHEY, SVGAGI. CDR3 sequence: CASSYSIGEGYEQYF. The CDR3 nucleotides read TGTGCCAGCAGTTACTCGATAGGCGAGGGCTACGAGCAGTACTTC.

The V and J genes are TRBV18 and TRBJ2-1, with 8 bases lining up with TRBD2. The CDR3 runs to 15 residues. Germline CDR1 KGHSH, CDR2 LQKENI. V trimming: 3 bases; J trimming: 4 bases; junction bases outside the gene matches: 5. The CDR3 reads CASSPTSATYNEQFF. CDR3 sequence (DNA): TGTGCCAGCTCACCGACTAGCGCGACATACAATGAGCAGTTCTTC.

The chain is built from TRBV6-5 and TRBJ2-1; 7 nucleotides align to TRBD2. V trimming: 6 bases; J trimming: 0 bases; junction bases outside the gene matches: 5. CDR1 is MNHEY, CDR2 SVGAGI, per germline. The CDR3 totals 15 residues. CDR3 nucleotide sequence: TGTGCCAGCAGCCTAGCGGTCGGCTCCTACAATGAGCAGTTCTTC. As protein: CASSLAVGSYNEQFF.

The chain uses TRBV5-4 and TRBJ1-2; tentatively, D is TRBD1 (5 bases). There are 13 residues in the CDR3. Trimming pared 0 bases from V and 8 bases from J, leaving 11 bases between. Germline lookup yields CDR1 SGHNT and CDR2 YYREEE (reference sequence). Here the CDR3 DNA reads TGTGCCAGCAGCTTGGTGGCAGGGCGCGGCTACACCTTC. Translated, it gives CASSLVAGRGYTF.

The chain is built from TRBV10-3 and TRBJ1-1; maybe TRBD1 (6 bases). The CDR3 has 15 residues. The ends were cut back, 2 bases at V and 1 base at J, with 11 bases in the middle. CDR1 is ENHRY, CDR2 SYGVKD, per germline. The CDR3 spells CAISETQGRNTEAFF. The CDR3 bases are TGTGCCATCAGTGAGACCCAGGGGAGGAACACTGAAGCTTTCTTT.

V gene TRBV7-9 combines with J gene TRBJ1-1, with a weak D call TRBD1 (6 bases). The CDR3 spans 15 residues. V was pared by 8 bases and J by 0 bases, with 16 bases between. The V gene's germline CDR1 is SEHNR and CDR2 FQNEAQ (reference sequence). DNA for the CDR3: TGTGCCAGCGGGCTAGTGGACAGTCTGAACACTGAAGCTTTCTTT. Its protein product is CASGLVDSLNTEAFF.

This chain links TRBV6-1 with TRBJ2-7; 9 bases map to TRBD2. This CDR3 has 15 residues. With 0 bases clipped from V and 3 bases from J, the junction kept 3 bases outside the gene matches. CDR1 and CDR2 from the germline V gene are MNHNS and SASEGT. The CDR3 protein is CASSEASGRFYEQYF. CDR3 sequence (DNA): TGTGCCAGCAGTGAAGCGAGCGGGAGGTTCTACGAGCAGTACTTC.

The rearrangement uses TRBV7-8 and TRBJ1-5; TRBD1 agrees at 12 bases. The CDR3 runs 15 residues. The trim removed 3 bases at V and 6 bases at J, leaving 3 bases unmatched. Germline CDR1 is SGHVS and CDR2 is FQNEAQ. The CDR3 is CASSLAGQGAQPQHF. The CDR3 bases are TGTGCCAGCAGCTTGGCGGGACAGGGGGCTCAGCCCCAGCATTTT.